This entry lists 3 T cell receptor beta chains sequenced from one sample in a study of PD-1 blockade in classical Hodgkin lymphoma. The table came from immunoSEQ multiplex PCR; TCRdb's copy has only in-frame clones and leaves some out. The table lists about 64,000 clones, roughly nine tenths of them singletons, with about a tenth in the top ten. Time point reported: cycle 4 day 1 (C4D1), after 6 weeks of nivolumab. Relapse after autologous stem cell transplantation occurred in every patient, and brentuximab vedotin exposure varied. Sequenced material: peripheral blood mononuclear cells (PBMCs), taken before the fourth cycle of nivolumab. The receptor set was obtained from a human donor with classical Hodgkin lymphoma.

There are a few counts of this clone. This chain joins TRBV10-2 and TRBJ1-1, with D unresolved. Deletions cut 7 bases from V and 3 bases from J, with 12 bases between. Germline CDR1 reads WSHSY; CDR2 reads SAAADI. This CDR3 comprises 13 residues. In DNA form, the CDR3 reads TGCGCCAGCAACCCCGAGGGCGACACTGAAGCTTTCTTT. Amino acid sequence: CASNPEGDTEAFF.

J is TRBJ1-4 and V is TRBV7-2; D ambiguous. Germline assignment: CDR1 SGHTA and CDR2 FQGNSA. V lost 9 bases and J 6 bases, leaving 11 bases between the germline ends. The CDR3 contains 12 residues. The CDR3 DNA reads TGTGCCAGTCGGTCGGACCATGAAAAACTGTTTTTT. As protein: CASRSDHEKLFF. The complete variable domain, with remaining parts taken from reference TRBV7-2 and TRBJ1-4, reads GAGVSQSPSNKVTEKGKDVELRCDPISGHTALYWYRQSLGQGLEFLIYFQGNSAPDKSGLPSDRFSAERTGGSVSTLTIQRTQQEDSAVYLCASRSDHEKLFFGSGTQLSVL.

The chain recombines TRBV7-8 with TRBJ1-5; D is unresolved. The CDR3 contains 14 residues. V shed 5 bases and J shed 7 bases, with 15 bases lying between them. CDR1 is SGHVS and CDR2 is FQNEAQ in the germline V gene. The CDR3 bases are TGTGCCAGCAGCCCACAGAACGGTCTCCAGCCCCAGCATTTT. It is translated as CASSPQNGLQPQHF.